This record concerns one T cell receptor beta chain sequence. Its antigen is still unknown. The second PCR ran about 6 to 12 cycles with a sample-barcoded 5' primer and J-beta primers. All samples gave at least 3 million CDR3-containing paired-end reads. TCRdb recomputed calls from the 5' RACE reads with MiXCR, one row per CDR3 protein. Among over 1,500,000 distinct CDR3 sequences, around half were seen once, and the ten largest hold 2% to 2.5%. The sample comes from a study of blood T cells in healthy people across ages. Study information: There was about one barcoded beta molecule captured by template switching per two T cells. Study-level results: Total diversity from one million sequenced T cells was likely underestimated. Per million T cells, the diversity of TCR beta decreased roughly linearly as age advanced.

Germline V gene sequence: CDR1 KGHSH, CDR2 LQKENI. V dropped 2 bases and J dropped 4; count of bases not matched to a gene: 3. The length of the CDR3 is 15 residues. The TCR was taken from a woman between 40 and 50 years old in good health. The material sequenced was blood. The chain recombines TRBV18 with TRBJ1-4; TRBD1 matches 8 bases. The CDR3 sequence is CASSPDRGDNEKLFF. The CDR3 nucleotides read TGTGCCAGCTCACCAGACAGGGGTGATAATGAAAAACTGTTTTTT.